The 20 T cell receptor beta chains in this list originate from one sample, sequenced in a study of T cell responses to AZD1222 COVID-19 vaccine. The table came from immunoSEQ multiplex PCR; TCRdb's copy has only in-frame clones and leaves some out. The sample shows 250,000 to 300,000 clones, approximately 94% of them seen only once. This sample comprised peripheral blood, obtained 28 days after the second AZD1222 dose. Receptor source: an adult who received the AZD1222 COVID-19 vaccine.

The chain is built from TRBV29-1 and TRBJ1-2; maybe TRBD1 (5 bases). The CDR3 is 11 residues long. The V end was cut by 4 bases, the J end by 3 bases, with 6 bases between. Germline V gene data show CDR1 as SQVTM and CDR2 as ANQGSEA. CDR3 region: CSVGGDYGYTF. The CDR3 DNA is TGCAGCGTTGGGGGGGACTATGGCTACACCTTC.

This clone was counted only a few times. This chain uses TRBV29-1 with TRBJ2-5, with 14 bases matching TRBD2. V dropped 7 bases and J dropped 5; count of bases not matched to a gene: 3. Germline lookup yields CDR1 SQVTM and CDR2 ANQGSEA. The CDR3 runs 13 residues. The CDR3 DNA sequence: TGCAGCGCCCGGACTAGCGGGGGGGAGACCCAGTACTTC. This sequence encodes CSARTSGGETQYF. The full variable domain, in which reference TRBV29-1 and TRBJ2-5 provide the parts outside the CDR3, is SAVISQKPSRDICQRGTSLTIQCQVDSQVTMMFWYRQQPGQSLTLIATANQGSEATYESGFVIDKFPISRPNLTFSTLTVSNMSPEDSSIYLCSARTSGGETQYFGPGTRLLVL.

V and J are TRBV4-3 and TRBJ1-5, with D perhaps matching TRBD1 (5 bases). Germline loops: CDR1 LGHNA, CDR2 YSLEER. This CDR3 spans 17 amino acids. The V end was cut by 1 base, the J end by 3 bases, with 16 bases between. The CDR3 protein is CASSQVHPGLNNQPQHF. Here the CDR3 DNA reads TGCGCCAGCAGCCAAGTTCACCCGGGACTAAACAATCAGCCCCAGCATTTT.

The V call is TRBV5-5, the J call TRBJ1-3, with D possibly being TRBD1 (6 bases). Trimming took 0 bases from V and 2 from J, leaving 9 bases between them. The CDR3 spans 15 residues. The germline gives CDR1 SGHKS, CDR2 YYEKEE (reference sequence). The CDR3 loop reads CASSLDREPGNTIYF. CDR3 in DNA: TGTGCCAGCAGCTTGGACAGGGAACCTGGAAACACCATATATTTT. Full variable domain (remainder filled in from reference TRBV5-5 and TRBJ1-3): DAGVTQSPTHLIKTRGQQVTLRCSPISGHKSVSWYQQVLGQGPQFIFQYYEKEERGRGNFPDRFSARQFPNYSSELNVNALLLGDSALYLCASSLDREPGNTIYFGEGSWLTVV.

The chain couples TRBV28 to TRBJ1-2, with 7 bases aligning to TRBD1. This CDR3 contains 12 residues. Germline V gives CDR1 MDHEN, CDR2 SYDVKM. The V segment lost 6 bases and the J segment 7 bases; nucleotides outside the gene matches: 5. CDR3 DNA: TGTGCCAGCAGAACAGGGGAGGGTGGCTACACCTTC. Amino acids: CASRTGEGGYTF.

The V and J genes are TRBV24-1 and TRBJ1-2, with unresolved D. Germline CDR1 and CDR2: KGHDR and SFDVKD. CDR3 size: 13 residues. V lost 5 bases and J lost 2, with 8 bases in between. CDR3 nucleotide sequence: TGTGCCACCAGTGCGAGTAAAAACTATGGCTACACCTTC. It is translated as CATSASKNYGYTF.

The V and J genes are TRBV21-1 and TRBJ2-1; the D call in the table, TRBD2, was not verified against the DNA. TRBV21-1 is tagged as a pseudogene. CDR3 size: 16 residues. The CDR3: CASSSKGTPSYNEQFF. The CDR3, as DNA: TGTGCCAGCAGTTCGAAAGGGACTCCATCCTACAATGAGCAGTTCTTC.

The V gene is TRBV28, the J gene TRBJ1-5; no definite D call. Germline V gives CDR1 MDHEN, CDR2 SYDVKM. Trimming stripped 6 bases from V and 0 bases from J, with 27 bases between. The CDR3 runs to 20 residues. This chain's CDR3 is CASRAVFVAGSFYSNQPQHF. The CDR3 DNA reads as TGTGCCAGCAGGGCCGTTTTTGTGGCGGGGTCATTTTATAGCAATCAGCCCCAGCATTTT.

V gene TRBV19 combines with J gene TRBJ2-1; 8 bases map to TRBD2. This CDR3 region has 16 residues. Germline CDR1 reads LNHDA; CDR2 reads SQIVND (reference sequence). V lost 8 bases, J lost 4 bases, and 13 bases stayed unmatched. The CDR3 DNA reads TGTGCCAGTTCCTCCACCCCGGGAGGGCCATACAATGAGCAGTTCTTC. This codes for CASSSTPGGPYNEQFF. Full variable domain (remainder filled in from reference TRBV19 and TRBJ2-1): DGGITQSPKYLFRKEGQNVTLSCEQNLNHDAMYWYRQDPGQGLRLIYYSQIVNDFQKGDIAEGYSVSREKKESFPLTVTSAQKNPTAFYLCASSSTPGGPYNEQFFGPGTRLTVL.

The chain employs TRBV9 and TRBJ1-3; D call uncertain. This CDR3 spans 15 amino acids. Trimming cost V 4 bases and J 3 bases, with 14 bases left between them. CDR1 is SGDLS, CDR2 YYNGEE, per germline. The CDR3 bases are TGTGCCAGCAGCCTTCGTTTGGGTAATGGAAACACCATATATTTT. As protein: CASSLRLGNGNTIYF. The whole variable domain, remainder taken from reference TRBV9 and TRBJ1-3, is DSGVTQTPKHLITATGQRVTLRCSPRSGDLSVYWYQQSLDQGLQFLIQYYNGEERAKGNILERFSAQQFPDLHSELNLSSLELGDSALYFCASSLRLGNGNTIYFGEGSWLTVV.

The rearrangement uses TRBV2 and TRBJ1-4; 8 bases map to TRBD1. The germline gives CDR1 SNHLY, CDR2 FYNNEI. The CDR3 runs 14 residues. Trimming removed 5 bases from V and 4 bases from J; junction bases left unmatched: 3. The CDR3 loop reads CASSPDRGNEKLFF. The CDR3, as DNA: TGTGCCAGCAGTCCCGACAGGGGTAATGAAAAACTGTTTTTT. The complete variable domain, with remaining parts taken from reference TRBV2 and TRBJ1-4, reads EPEVTQTPSHQVTQMGQEVILRCVPISNHLYFYWYRQILGQKVEFLVSFYNNEISEKSEIFDDQFSVERPDGSNFTLKIRSTKLEDSAMYFCASSPDRGNEKLFFGSGTQLSVL.

V gene TRBV30 combines with J gene TRBJ1-5; D is uncertain. The CDR3 consists of 13 residues. V lost 0 bases, J lost 5 bases, and 8 bases lay in between. The germline gives CDR1 GTSNPN, CDR2 SVGIG (reference sequence). The CDR3 DNA follows: TGTGCCTGGAGTGTCCCGCAGGATCAGCCCCAGCATTTT. Translation: CAWSVPQDQPQHF.

The V gene is TRBV5-8, the J gene TRBJ2-4; 7 bases match TRBD1. Germline trimming cut 4 bases from V and 10 bases from J; bases unmatched to any gene: 11. Germline V lookup: CDR1 SGHTS, CDR2 YDEGEE. The CDR3 length is 14 residues. This chain's CDR3 is CASSPNRDSGIQYF. The CDR3 nucleotides are TGTGCCAGCAGCCCAAACCGGGACAGTGGGATTCAGTACTTC.

The gene calls are TRBV9 and TRBJ2-3; perhaps D is TRBD1 or TRBD2 (5 bases each). The CDR3 runs to 16 residues. Germline V gene data show CDR1 as SGDLS and CDR2 as YYNGEE. Trimming shortened V by 0 bases and J by 2 bases, and 13 bases separated the two germline ends. The CDR3 DNA is TGTGCCAGCAGCGTAGAATCGGGGCGGCTCACAGATACGCAGTATTTT. This sequence encodes CASSVESGRLTDTQYF.

The chain is built from TRBV5-1 and TRBJ1-1; D unresolved. Germline V gene lookup returns CDR1 SGHRS and CDR2 YFSETQ. V gave up 0 bases and J gave up 0 bases, with 18 bases separating them. The CDR3 runs 18 residues. In nucleotides, the CDR3 is TGCGCCAGCAGCTTGGCTTGGTCGGGTTTAGGGATGAACACTGAAGCTTTCTTT. The encoded protein is CASSLAWSGLGMNTEAFF.

The chain combines TRBV4-2 with TRBJ1-3; a weak D match, TRBD1 (5 bases). The V and J ends lost 4 bases and 0 bases respectively, with 16 bases between them. This CDR3 spans 17 amino acids. CDR1 is LGHNA and CDR2 is YNFKEQ in the germline V gene. CDR3 residues: CASSPQWGVISGNTIYF. The DNA for the CDR3 is TGTGCCAGCAGCCCCCAGTGGGGGGTTATCTCTGGAAACACCATATATTTT.

V is TRBV19 and J is TRBJ1-2; D is ambiguous. CDR3 length: 15 residues. Trimming shortened V by 6 bases and J by 8 bases, and 22 bases separated the two germline ends. Germline-derived CDR1 and CDR2 are LNHDA and SQIVND (reference sequence). DNA of the CDR3: TGTGCCAGTAGCCATCCCGGAGAGGGTAGAAGCGGCTACACCTTC. Translated: CASSHPGEGRSGYTF.

This clone was observed a single time. The chain has TRBV2 and TRBJ2-5; no reliable D call. Trimming pared 6 bases from V and 5 bases from J, leaving 16 bases between. Germline lookup yields CDR1 SNHLY and CDR2 FYNNEI. The CDR3 sequence is 14 residues long. In DNA form, the CDR3 reads TGTGCCAGCAGGAAGGAAAGGGTAGGGGAGACCCAGTACTTC. Translating it yields CASRKERVGETQYF.

The V and J genes are TRBV28 and TRBJ2-4; 7 bases map to TRBD1. CDR3 length equals 17 residues. Germline V lookup: CDR1 MDHEN, CDR2 SYDVKM. Trimming took 8 bases from V and 3 from J; bases not matched to a gene: 16. The CDR3 is CASARTSTGWGKNIQYF. CDR3 nucleotides: TGTGCCAGCGCCAGGACATCGACAGGGTGGGGCAAAAACATTCAGTACTTC. The full variable domain, completed using reference TRBV28 and TRBJ2-4, is DVKVTQSSRYLVKRTGEKVFLECVQDMDHENMFWYRQDPGLGLRLIYFSYDVKMKEKGDIPEGYSVSREKKERFSLILESASTNQTSMYLCASARTSTGWGKNIQYFGAGTRLSVL.

The count of this clone is one. This chain uses TRBV7-2 with TRBJ2-5; D is possibly TRBD2 (6 bases). The CDR3 totals 14 residues. V was cut by 5 bases and J by 11 bases, with 21 bases left in between. Germline V gene data show CDR1 as SGHTA and CDR2 as FQGNSA. The CDR3 DNA follows: TGTGCCAGCAGCCAAACCATAGGCGGGACTCCTCAGTACTTC. Amino acid sequence: CASSQTIGGTPQYF.